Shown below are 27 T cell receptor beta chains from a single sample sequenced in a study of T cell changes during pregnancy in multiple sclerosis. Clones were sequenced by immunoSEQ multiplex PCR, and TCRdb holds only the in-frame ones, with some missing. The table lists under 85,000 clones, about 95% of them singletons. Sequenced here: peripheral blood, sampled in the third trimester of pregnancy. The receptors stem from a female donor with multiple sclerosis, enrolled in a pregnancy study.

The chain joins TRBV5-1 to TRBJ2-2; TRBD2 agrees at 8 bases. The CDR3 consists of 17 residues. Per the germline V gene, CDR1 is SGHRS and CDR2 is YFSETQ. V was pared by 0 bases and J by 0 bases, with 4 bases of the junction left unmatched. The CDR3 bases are TGCGCCAGCAGCTTGGTCGCGGGGGGCCCGAACACCGGGGAGCTGTTTTTT. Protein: CASSLVAGGPNTGELFF. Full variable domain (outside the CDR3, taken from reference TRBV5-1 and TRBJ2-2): KAGVTQTPRYLIKTRGQQVTLSCSPISGHRSVSWYQQTPGQGLQFLFEYFSETQRNKGNFPGRFSGRQFSNSRSEMNVSTLELGDSALYLCASSLVAGGPNTGELFFGEGSRLTVL.

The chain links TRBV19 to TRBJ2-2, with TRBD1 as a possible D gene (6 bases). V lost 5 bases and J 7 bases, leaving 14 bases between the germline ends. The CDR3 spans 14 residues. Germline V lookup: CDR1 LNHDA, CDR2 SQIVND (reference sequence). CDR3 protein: CASSATGSDGELFF. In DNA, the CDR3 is TGTGCCAGTAGTGCCACAGGGTCGGACGGGGAGCTGTTTTTT.

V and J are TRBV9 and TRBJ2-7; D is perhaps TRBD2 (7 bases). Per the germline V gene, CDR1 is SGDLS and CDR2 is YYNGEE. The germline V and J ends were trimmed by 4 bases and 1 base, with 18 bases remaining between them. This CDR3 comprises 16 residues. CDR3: CASSLGGGRTSYEQYF. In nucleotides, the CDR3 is TGTGCCAGCAGCCTGGGGGGGGGCCGTACGTCCTACGAGCAGTACTTC.

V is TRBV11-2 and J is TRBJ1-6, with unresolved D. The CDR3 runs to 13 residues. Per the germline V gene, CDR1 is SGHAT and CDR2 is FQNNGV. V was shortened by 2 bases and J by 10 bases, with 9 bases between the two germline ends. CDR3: CASSLNEWSPLHF. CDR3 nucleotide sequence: TGTGCCAGCAGCTTAAATGAGTGGTCACCCCTCCACTTT.

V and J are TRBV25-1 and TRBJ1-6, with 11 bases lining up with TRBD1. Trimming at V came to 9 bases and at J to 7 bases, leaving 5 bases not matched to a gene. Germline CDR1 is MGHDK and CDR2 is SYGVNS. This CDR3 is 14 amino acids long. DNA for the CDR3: TGTGCCAGTTCCGGGACAGGGGGGAATTCACCCCTCCACTTT. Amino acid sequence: CASSGTGGNSPLHF.

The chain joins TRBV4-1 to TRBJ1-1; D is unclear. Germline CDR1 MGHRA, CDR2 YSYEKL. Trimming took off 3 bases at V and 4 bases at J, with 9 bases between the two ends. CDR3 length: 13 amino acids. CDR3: CASSQVSGTEAFF. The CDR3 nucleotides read TGCGCCAGCAGCCAGGTAAGCGGCACTGAAGCTTTCTTT.

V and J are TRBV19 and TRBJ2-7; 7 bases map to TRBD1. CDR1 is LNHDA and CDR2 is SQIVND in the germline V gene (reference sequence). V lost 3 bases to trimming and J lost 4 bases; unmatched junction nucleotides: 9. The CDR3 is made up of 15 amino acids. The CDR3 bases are TGTGCCAGTAGTATTGGACAGGCGGCCGCTTACGAGCAGTACTTC. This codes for CASSIGQAAAYEQYF. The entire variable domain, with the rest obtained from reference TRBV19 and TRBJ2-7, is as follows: DGGITQSPKYLFRKEGQNVTLSCEQNLNHDAMYWYRQDPGQGLRLIYYSQIVNDFQKGDIAEGYSVSREKKESFPLTVTSAQKNPTAFYLCASSIGQAAAYEQYFGPGTRLTVT.

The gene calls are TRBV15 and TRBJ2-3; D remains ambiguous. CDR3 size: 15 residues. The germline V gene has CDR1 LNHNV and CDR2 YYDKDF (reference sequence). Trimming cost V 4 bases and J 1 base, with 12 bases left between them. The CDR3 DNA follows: TGTGCCACCAGCAAACCCATAGTAGGCACAGATACGCAGTATTTT. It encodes CATSKPIVGTDTQYF.

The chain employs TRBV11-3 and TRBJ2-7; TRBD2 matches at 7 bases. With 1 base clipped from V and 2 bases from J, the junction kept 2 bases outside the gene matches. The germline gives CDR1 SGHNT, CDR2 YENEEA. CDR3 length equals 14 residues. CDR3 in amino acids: CASSLAGGTYEQYF. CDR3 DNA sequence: TGTGCCAGCAGCTTAGCGGGGGGTACCTACGAGCAGTACTTC.

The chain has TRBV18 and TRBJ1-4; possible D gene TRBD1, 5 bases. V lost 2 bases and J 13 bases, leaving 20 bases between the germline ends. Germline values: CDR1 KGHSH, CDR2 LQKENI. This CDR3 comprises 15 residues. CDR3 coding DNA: TGTGCCAGCTCACCAATCCGGTCCGGGGGGGAAGGACTGTTTTTT. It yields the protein CASSPIRSGGEGLFF.

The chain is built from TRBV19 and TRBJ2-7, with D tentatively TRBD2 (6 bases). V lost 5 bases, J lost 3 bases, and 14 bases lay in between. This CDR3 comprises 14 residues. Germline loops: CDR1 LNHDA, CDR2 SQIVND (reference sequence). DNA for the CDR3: TGTGCCAGTAGTGCGGCAGGAGGGCACTACGAGCAGTACTTC. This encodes CASSAAGGHYEQYF.

The CDR3, as DNA: TGTGCCAGTAGGGGATCCGGGACAGGGGGTCAGCCCCAGCATTTT. It translates to CASRGSGTGGQPQHF. The rearrangement joins TRBV19 to TRBJ1-5; 11 bases fit TRBD1. The CDR3 covers 15 residues. The V segment lost 6 bases and the J segment 6 bases; nucleotides outside the gene matches: 7. Germline lookup yields CDR1 LNHDA and CDR2 SQIVND (reference sequence).

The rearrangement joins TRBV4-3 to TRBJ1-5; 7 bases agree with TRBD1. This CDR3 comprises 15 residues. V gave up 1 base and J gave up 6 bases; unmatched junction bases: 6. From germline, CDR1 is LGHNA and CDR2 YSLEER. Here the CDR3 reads CASSQGDRESQPQHF. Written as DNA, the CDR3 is TGCGCCAGCAGCCAAGGCGACAGGGAGAGTCAGCCCCAGCATTTT.

The CDR3: CASSSPTSGGLTGELFF. CDR3 coding DNA: TGTGCCAGCAGCTCGCCGACTAGCGGGGGCCTTACCGGGGAGCTGTTTTTT. The rearrangement links TRBV5-4 to TRBJ2-2, with 12 positions matching TRBD2. J was trimmed by 5 bases and V by 3 bases; bases with no gene match: 8. The CDR3 is 17 amino acids. Germline lookup yields CDR1 SGHNT and CDR2 YYREEE (reference sequence). The variable domain in full, completed from reference TRBV5-4 and TRBJ2-2, reads ETGVTQSPTHLIKTRGQQVTLRCSSQSGHNTVSWYQQALGQGPQFIFQYYREEENGRGNFPPRFSGLQFPNYSSELNVNALELDDSALYLCASSSPTSGGLTGELFFGEGSRLTVL.

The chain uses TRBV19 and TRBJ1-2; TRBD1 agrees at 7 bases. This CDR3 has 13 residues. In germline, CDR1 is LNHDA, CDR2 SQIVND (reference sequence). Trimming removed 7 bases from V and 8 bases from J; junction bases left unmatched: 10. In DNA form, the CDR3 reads TGTGCCAGTACGACAGGGACCCTCAGAGGCTACACCTTC. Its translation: CASTTGTLRGYTF.

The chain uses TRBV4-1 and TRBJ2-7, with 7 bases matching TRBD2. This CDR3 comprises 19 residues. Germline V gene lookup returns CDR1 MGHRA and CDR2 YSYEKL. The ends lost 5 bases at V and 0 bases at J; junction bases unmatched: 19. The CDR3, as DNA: TGCGCCAGCAGCTTTGCCCTGGGAAGGGAGGGATATAGCTCCTACGAGCAGTACTTC. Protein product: CASSFALGREGYSSYEQYF.

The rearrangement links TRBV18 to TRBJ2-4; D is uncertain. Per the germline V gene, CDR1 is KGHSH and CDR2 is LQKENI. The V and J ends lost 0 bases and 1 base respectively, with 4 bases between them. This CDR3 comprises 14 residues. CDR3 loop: CASSPPEAKNIQYF. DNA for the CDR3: TGTGCCAGCTCACCACCGGAGGCCAAAAACATTCAGTACTTC. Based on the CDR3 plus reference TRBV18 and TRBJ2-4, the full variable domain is NAGVMQNPRHLVRRRGQEARLRCSPMKGHSHVYWYRQLPEEGLKFMVYLQKENIIDESGMPKERFSAEFPKEGPSILRIQQVVRGDSAAYFCASSPPEAKNIQYFGAGTRLSVL.

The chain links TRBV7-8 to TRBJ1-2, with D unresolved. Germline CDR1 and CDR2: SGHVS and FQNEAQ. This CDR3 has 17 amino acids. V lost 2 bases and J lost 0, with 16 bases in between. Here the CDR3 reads CASSLLPPTLANYGYTF. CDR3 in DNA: TGTGCCAGCAGCTTACTCCCCCCGACGCTAGCTAACTATGGCTACACCTTC.

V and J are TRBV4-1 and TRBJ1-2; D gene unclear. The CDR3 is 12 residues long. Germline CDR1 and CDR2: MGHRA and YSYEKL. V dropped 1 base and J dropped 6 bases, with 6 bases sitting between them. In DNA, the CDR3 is TGCGCCAGCAGCCAAGGAGCTGATGGCTACACCTTC. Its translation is CASSQGADGYTF.

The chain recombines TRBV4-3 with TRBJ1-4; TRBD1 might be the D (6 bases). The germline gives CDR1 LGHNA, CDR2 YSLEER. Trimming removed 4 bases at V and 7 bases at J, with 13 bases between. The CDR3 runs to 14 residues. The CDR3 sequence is CASSPGGHREKLFF. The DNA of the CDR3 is TGCGCCAGCAGCCCGGGGGGGCATCGTGAAAAACTGTTTTTT.

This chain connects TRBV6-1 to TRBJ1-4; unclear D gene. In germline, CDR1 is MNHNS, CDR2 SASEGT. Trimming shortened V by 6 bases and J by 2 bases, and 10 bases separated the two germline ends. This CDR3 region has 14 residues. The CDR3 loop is CASSSGSTNEKLFF. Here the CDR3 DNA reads TGTGCCAGCAGCTCGGGGAGTACTAATGAAAAACTGTTTTTT.

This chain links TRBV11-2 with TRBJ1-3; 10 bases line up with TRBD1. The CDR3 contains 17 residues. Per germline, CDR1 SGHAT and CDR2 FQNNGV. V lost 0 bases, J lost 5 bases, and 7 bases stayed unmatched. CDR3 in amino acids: CASSLDGTGVNRNTIYF. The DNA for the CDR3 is TGTGCCAGCAGCTTAGATGGGACAGGGGTAAATAGAAACACCATATATTTT.

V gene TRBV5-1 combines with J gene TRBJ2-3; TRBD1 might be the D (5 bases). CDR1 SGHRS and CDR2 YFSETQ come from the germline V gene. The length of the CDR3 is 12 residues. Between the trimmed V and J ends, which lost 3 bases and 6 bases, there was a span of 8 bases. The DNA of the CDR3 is TGCGCCAGCAGCTCGAACAGGGATACGCAGTATTTT. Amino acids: CASSSNRDTQYF.

The DNA for the CDR3 is TGCAGCGTTGGGGAGGTTTCACCCCTCCACTTT. Protein: CSVGEVSPLHF. The genes are TRBV29-1 and TRBJ1-6, with D uncertain. Germline V gene data show CDR1 as SQVTM and CDR2 as ANQGSEA. V lost 4 bases, J lost 9 bases, and 7 bases lay in between. This CDR3 is built from 11 residues.

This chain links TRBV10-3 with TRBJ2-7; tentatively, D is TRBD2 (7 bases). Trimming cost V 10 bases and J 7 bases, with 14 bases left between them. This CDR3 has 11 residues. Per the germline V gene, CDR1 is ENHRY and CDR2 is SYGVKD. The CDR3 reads CANGGLGEQYF. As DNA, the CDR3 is TGTGCCAACGGGGGGCTGGGGGAGCAGTACTTC.

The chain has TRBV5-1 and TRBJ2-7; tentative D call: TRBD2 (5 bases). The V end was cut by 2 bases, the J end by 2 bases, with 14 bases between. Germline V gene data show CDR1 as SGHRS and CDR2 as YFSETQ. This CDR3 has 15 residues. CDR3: CASSFSTGSTYEQYF. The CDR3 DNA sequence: TGCGCCAGCAGCTTCTCTACGGGATCTACCTACGAGCAGTACTTC.

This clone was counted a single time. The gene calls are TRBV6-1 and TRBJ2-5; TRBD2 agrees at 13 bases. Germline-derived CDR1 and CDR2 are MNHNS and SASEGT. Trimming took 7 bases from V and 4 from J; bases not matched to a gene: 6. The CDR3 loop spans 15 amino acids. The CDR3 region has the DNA TGTGCCAGCACTCGGACTAGCGGGGGTAGAGAGACCCAGTACTTC. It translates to CASTRTSGGRETQYF.